What follows is one T cell receptor beta chain and its context. Its target is not known. The data were taken from a study of CD8 T cells in ankylosing spondylitis. Germline V lookup: CDR1 LGHDT, CDR2 YNNKEL (reference sequence). CDR3 length: 15 residues. V gave up 2 bases and J gave up 9 bases; unmatched junction bases: 8. TCRdb re-derived calls from the 5' RACE reads in MiXCR, one entry per CDR3 protein. This table holds more than 150,000 distinct CDR3 sequences, 18% found once. Findings and limits, study-wide: Clones that were linked to disease were CD8+ and were relatively rare in peripheral blood. A motif in TCR beta, a set of 8 or 9 highly homologous variants, appeared characteristic of ankylosing spondylitis blood. Disease-linked clones reportedly showed significant enrichment in matched ankylosing spondylitis synovial fluid.

The source material was blood, either unsorted or a sorted T cell fraction (not recorded which). The chain links TRBV3-1 to TRBJ2-1; 9 bases line up with TRBD2. The receptor was isolated from a male donor aged 5-30 years with ankylosing spondylitis or in good health (not recorded which). The CDR3 sequence is CASSQTLAGVTEQFF. The CDR3 DNA reads TGTGCCAGCAGCCAAACTTTAGCGGGAGTTACTGAGCAGTTCTTC.